This TCR beta chain was captured in a study of glioma-infiltrating T cells. V lost 0 bases, J lost 0 bases, and 9 bases lay in between. Germline V gene data show CDR1 as SGHAT and CDR2 as FQNNGV. This CDR3 comprises 16 residues. The iRepertoire nested amplicon-rescue multiplex PCR amplified TCR alpha and beta CDR3s from RNA. Input was roughly 100-450 ng of tissue mRNA or PBMC total RNA. Each CDR3 protein is one row after TCRdb ran MiXCR on the multiplex PCR reads. The sample lists over 140,000 distinct CDR3 sequences; 39% were seen once. The sample taken for sequencing was glioma tissue, nonneoplastic brain tissue, or PBMCs (not recorded which). V usage is TRBV11-2 and J usage is TRBJ1-5; D possibly corresponds to TRBD1 (5 bases). This TCR derives from a human donor with low-grade glioma or glioblastoma, undergoing nonglioma brain surgery, or in good health (not recorded which). The CDR3 DNA sequence: TGTGCCAGCAGCTTAGATGGGACTTATAGCAATCAGCCCCAGCATTTT. Protein: CASSLDGTYSNQPQHF.